This T cell receptor beta chain was documented in a study of T-cell memory formation after mild COVID-19. Amplification by 5'RACE using constant-segment primers produced TCR alpha and TCR beta cDNA libraries that carried sample barcodes and UMIs. In TCRdb, the 5' RACE reads were re-called with MiXCR into one record per CDR3 protein. The data show fewer than 350,000 distinct CDR3 sequences, roughly an eighth seen once. Findings and caveats of the study: Contracting CD8+ clones were enriched in EMRA, CD4+ mainly in CM and EM.

This clonotype was seen more than once but under ten times. Its specificity is not known. Per the germline V gene, CDR1 is ENHRY and CDR2 is SYGVKD. V lost 6 bases and J lost 6, with 8 bases in between. The CDR3 is made up of 12 amino acids. The sample consisted of PBMCs or a T cell subset sorted from them (not recorded which). This TCR was recovered from a man between 18 and 35 years old who had mild COVID-19 (a few samples of this study predate the infection). Cell type and time point are not known. The chain uses TRBV10-3 and TRBJ2-2; possible D gene TRBD1, 6 bases. CDR3 DNA sequence: TGTGCCATCAGCAGGGGCCCCGGGGAGCTGTTTTTT. This gives the protein CAISRGPGELFF.